Only a few counts were recorded for the clone carrying this T cell receptor beta chain. With V trimmed by 2 bases and J by 4 bases, 4 bases remained unmatched. There are 15 residues in the CDR3. The germline V gene has CDR1 MNHEY and CDR2 SVGEGT. The data stem from a study of CD8+CD57+ T cells in acquired aplastic anemia. CDR3 and TCR beta VDJ profiling relied on genomic DNA as the template. TCRdb re-called the reads through MiXCR, storing one row per CDR3 protein. This sample has about 130,000 distinct CDR3 sequences; around 46% occur once, and the top ten carry 2% to 3%. Material for sequencing was sorted CD4+, CD8+, or CD8+CD57+ T cells (not recorded which) from PBMCs. The receptor comes from a human donor in good health, serving as a control. The rearrangement joins TRBV6-2 or TRBV6-3 to TRBJ2-2; 7 bases line up with TRBD2. CDR3 loop: CASSYGRGSTGELFF. The CDR3 DNA reads as TGTGCCAGCAGTTACGGGCGGGGGTCCACCGGGGAGCTGTTTTTT.